A selection of T cell receptor beta chains follows, all from one sample in a study of blood T cells in healthy people across ages. TCRdb reprocessed the 5' RACE reads with MiXCR, giving one entry per CDR3 protein. The sample records approximately 690,000 distinct CDR3 sequences, 58% being singletons. The sequenced sample was blood. The receptors shown here come from a man in his sixties in good health. Both conserved end residues are part of each CDR3. Fields, in order: D gene, clone size, V gene, J gene, CDR3 DNA, CDR3 protein. A D gene is named only where the DNA matches it firmly. Only part of the rows carry a size: once, few, many, or a class if the clone is expanded.

d_call: .
clone_size: few
v_call: TRBV7-9
j_call: TRBJ1-6
cdr3_nt: TGTGCCAGCAGCTTACAGGATTGGGGAGGGCGACGTTCACCCCTCCACTTT
cdr3_aa: CASSLQDWGGRRSPLHF

d_call: TRBD1
clone_size: few
v_call: TRBV29-1
j_call: TRBJ1-4
cdr3_nt: TGCAGCGTCGCGACAGGGGCGGTGGAAAAACTGTTTTTT
cdr3_aa: CSVATGAVEKLFF

d_call: .
clone_size: .
v_call: TRBV25-1
j_call: TRBJ1-2
cdr3_nt: TGTGCCAGCATGCCCTCGGGGACACCGCTCGGCTACACCTTC
cdr3_aa: CASMPSGTPLGYTF

d_call: .
clone_size: .
v_call: TRBV5-1
j_call: TRBJ1-1
cdr3_nt: TGCGCCAGCAGCGGCACAGGGATGGAGGCTGAAGCTTTCTTT
cdr3_aa: CASSGTGMEAEAFF

d_call: .
clone_size: .
v_call: TRBV11-1
j_call: TRBJ2-2
cdr3_nt: TGTGCCAGCAACGGGGGCCGGGGCACCGGGGAGCTGTTTTTT
cdr3_aa: CASNGGRGTGELFF

d_call: .
clone_size: .
v_call: TRBV20-1
j_call: TRBJ1-2
cdr3_nt: TGCAGTGCTAGAGGGGGGCCTGCCGGCGGTAGCTACACCTTC
cdr3_aa: CSARGGPAGGSYTF

d_call: .
clone_size: few
v_call: TRBV11-2
j_call: TRBJ2-5
cdr3_nt: TGTGCCAGCAGCGCCCAGGGGTGGGAGACCCAGTACTTC
cdr3_aa: CASSAQGWETQYF

d_call: .
clone_size: medium-sized
v_call: TRBV20-1
j_call: TRBJ2-1
cdr3_nt: TGCAGTGCTAGTAGTACCTACAATGAGCAGTTCTTC
cdr3_aa: CSASSTYNEQFF

d_call: .
clone_size: few
v_call: TRBV24-1
j_call: TRBJ1-2
cdr3_nt: TGTGCCACCAGTGATTCCGGGGATGGCTACACCTTC
cdr3_aa: CATSDSGDGYTF

d_call: .
clone_size: few
v_call: TRBV2
j_call: TRBJ1-6
cdr3_nt: TGTGCCAGCAGCGAGAGGAGGGTGGTTAATTCACCCCTCCACTTT
cdr3_aa: CASSERRVVNSPLHF

d_call: .
clone_size: .
v_call: TRBV6-1
j_call: TRBJ1-2
cdr3_nt: TGTGCCAGCAGTGAGGGCAGCGACGACTATGGCTACACCTTC
cdr3_aa: CASSEGSDDYGYTF

d_call: TRBD1
clone_size: few
v_call: TRBV4-1
j_call: TRBJ1-4
cdr3_nt: TGCGCCAGCAGCGGAAGTGGACAGGGAGGTAATGAAAAACTGTTTTTT
cdr3_aa: CASSGSGQGGNEKLFF

d_call: TRBD1
clone_size: once
v_call: TRBV29-1
j_call: TRBJ1-1
cdr3_nt: TGCAGCGTCGAACAACTGAACAGGGGGAACACTGAAGCTTTCTTT
cdr3_aa: CSVEQLNRGNTEAFF

d_call: .
clone_size: few
v_call: TRBV3-1
j_call: TRBJ2-7
cdr3_nt: TGTGCCAGCAGCCTCTTAGGGAAAGGGGGCGAGCAGTACTTC
cdr3_aa: CASSLLGKGGEQYF

d_call: .
clone_size: .
v_call: TRBV7-9
j_call: TRBJ2-1
cdr3_nt: TGTGCCAGCAGCTTCGGCAGCCCCTCCTACAATGAGCAGTTCTTC
cdr3_aa: CASSFGSPSYNEQFF

d_call: .
clone_size: once
v_call: TRBV6-5
j_call: TRBJ2-7
cdr3_nt: TGTGCCAGCAGTTACGAGGCATCCCCTAAGGGCCACGAGCAGTACTTC
cdr3_aa: CASSYEASPKGHEQYF

d_call: .
clone_size: .
v_call: TRBV20-1
j_call: TRBJ2-5
cdr3_nt: TGCAGTGCTGCGACACCTAACAGGGAAGAGACCCAGTACTTC
cdr3_aa: CSAATPNREETQYF

d_call: .
clone_size: .
v_call: TRBV6-1
j_call: TRBJ2-5
cdr3_nt: TGTGCCAGCAGCCCCCAACCCTGGTACCAAGAGACCCAGTACTTC
cdr3_aa: CASSPQPWYQETQYF

d_call: .
clone_size: few
v_call: TRBV5-1
j_call: TRBJ2-3
cdr3_nt: TGCGCCAGCAGCTTGACGGGATCTAGCACAGATACGCAGTATTTT
cdr3_aa: CASSLTGSSTDTQYF

d_call: .
clone_size: .
v_call: TRBV29-1
j_call: TRBJ2-1
cdr3_nt: TGCAGCGCCAAAAGGGATATCAGCTCCTACAATGAGCAGTTCTTC
cdr3_aa: CSAKRDISSYNEQFF

d_call: TRBD1
clone_size: few
v_call: TRBV18
j_call: TRBJ2-7
cdr3_nt: TGTGCCAGCTCACCCCGGGACAGCCTCTACGAGCAGTACTTC
cdr3_aa: CASSPRDSLYEQYF

d_call: .
clone_size: few
v_call: TRBV15
j_call: TRBJ2-4
cdr3_nt: TGTGCCACCAGCAAGCCGGAGGGGCCAAAAAACATTCAGTACTTC
cdr3_aa: CATSKPEGPKNIQYF